The 30 T cell receptor beta chains in this list originate from one sample, sequenced in a study of blood T cells in healthy people across ages. With a J-beta primer mix and a sample-barcoded 5' primer, a second PCR ran about 7 to 12 cycles. TCRdb re-called the 5' RACE reads through MiXCR, storing one row per CDR3 protein. The sample includes under 1,000,000 distinct CDR3 sequences, 30% to 45% of them seen just once. What was sequenced was blood. The receptor set was obtained from a man aged 18 to 30 in good health.

This clonotype appeared a few times. The J gene is TRBJ1-6, the V gene TRBV6-6, with D hard to call. Trimming shortened V by 5 bases and J by 7 bases, and 9 bases separated the two germline ends. In germline, CDR1 is MNHNY, CDR2 SVGAGI (reference sequence). This CDR3 comprises 13 residues. CDR3 coding DNA: TGTGCCAGCAGTAACTACGGGAATTCACCCCTCCACTTT. Translated, it gives CASSNYGNSPLHF.

At least ten counts were recorded for this clonotype. The chain links TRBV4-3 to TRBJ2-5; D call uncertain. CDR1 and CDR2 from the germline V gene are LGHNA and YSLEER. Trimming cost V 0 bases and J 12 bases, with 11 bases left between them. This CDR3 contains 12 residues. CDR3: CASSQDRQPKYF. CDR3 nucleotide sequence: TGCGCCAGCAGCCAAGATAGGCAGCCTAAGTACTTC.

This chain links TRBV16 with TRBJ2-5; 8 bases are shared with TRBD2. CDR1 and CDR2 (germline): KGHSY, FQNENV. CDR3 length equals 14 residues. V dropped 4 bases and J dropped 5; count of bases not matched to a gene: 6. The CDR3 nucleotides read TGTGCCAGCAGCCTGCGCGGGGGGTCGGAGACCCAGTACTTC. Protein product: CASSLRGGSETQYF.

The sample holds a few counts of this clonotype. The chain has TRBV4-1 and TRBJ2-3, with 8 bases lining up with TRBD1. J gave up 2 bases and V 4 bases, and 5 bases lay outside the gene matches. In germline, CDR1 is MGHRA, CDR2 YSYEKL. CDR3 length equals 15 residues. The CDR3 DNA sequence: TGCGCCAGCAGCCCGCACAGGGGGGACACAGATACGCAGTATTTT. This encodes CASSPHRGDTDTQYF.

A word on this clonotype: One junction end does not reproduce the germline sequence, and a read error may be involved. V gene TRBV4-1 combines with J gene TRBJ2-5; 7 bases line up with TRBD1. Per the germline V gene, CDR1 is MGHRA and CDR2 is YSYEKL. The CDR3 totals 15 residues. The DNA of the CDR3 is TGCGCCAGCAGCCAAGCGGGACAGAGGAGAGAGACCCAGAACTTC. This codes for CASSQAGQRRETQNF.

The rearrangement links TRBV6-5 to TRBJ2-2; D gene ambiguous. The germline V and J ends were trimmed by 3 bases and 6 bases, with 8 bases remaining between them. The CDR3 totals 13 residues. Looked up from germline, CDR1 is MNHEY and CDR2 is SVGAGI. The DNA for the CDR3 is TGTGCCAGCAGTTATCGTTCCCCCGGGGAGCTGTTTTTT. It translates to CASSYRSPGELFF.

The rearrangement uses TRBV18 and TRBJ2-4; D gene unclear. CDR1 is KGHSH, CDR2 LQKENI, per germline. The CDR3 consists of 15 residues. The ends were cut back, 3 bases at V and 0 bases at J, with 9 bases in the middle. Written as DNA, the CDR3 is TGTGCCAGCTCACCCGGGTTTTTAGCCAAAAACATTCAGTACTTC. Its translation: CASSPGFLAKNIQYF.

Written as DNA, the CDR3 is TGTGCCACCACTCGCGGAGGGTTCGGCAATGAGCAGTTCTTC. It codes for CATTRGGFGNEQFF. The chain couples TRBV12-3 or TRBV12-4 to TRBJ2-1; D might be TRBD2 (6 bases). V was clipped by 10 bases and J by 6 bases, with 19 bases between them. The CDR3 runs 14 residues.

The chain employs TRBV20-1 and TRBJ1-6; weak D call: TRBD1 (5 bases). Germline V gene data show CDR1 as DFQATT and CDR2 as SNEGSKA (reference sequence). The V gene lost 7 bases and the J gene lost 7 bases, with 26 bases spanning the gap. The length of the CDR3 is 17 residues. CDR3 nucleotide sequence: TGCAGTGTTGGGTCCGGGGGAAGGGTCTCAAGGAATTCACCCCTCCACTTT. The encoded protein is CSVGSGGRVSRNSPLHF.

This clonotype was found a few times. The chain joins TRBV7-2 to TRBJ2-5; 8 nucleotides match TRBD2. Per germline, CDR1 SGHTA and CDR2 FQGNSA. The V gene end was trimmed by 5 bases and the J gene end by 1 base; junction bases not matched to a gene: 9. The length of the CDR3 is 16 residues. The CDR3 DNA sequence: TGTGCCAGCAGCCCCCTTAGCGGGGCCCTCCAAGAGACCCAGTACTTC. Translating gives CASSPLSGALQETQYF.

CDR3 region: CASSTTGPVYNEQFF. CDR3 coding DNA: TGCGCCAGCAGCACGACAGGACCGGTGTACAATGAGCAGTTCTTC. This sequence joins TRBV5-1 and TRBJ2-1; D might be TRBD1 (6 bases). Trimming took 4 bases from V and 4 from J, leaving 15 bases between them. Looked up from germline, CDR1 is SGHRS and CDR2 is YFSETQ. The length of the CDR3 is 15 residues.

This chain joins TRBV20-1 and TRBJ1-1; 7 positions match TRBD1. Germline trimming cut 3 bases from V and 1 base from J; bases unmatched to any gene: 5. Germline loops: CDR1 DFQATT, CDR2 SNEGSKA (reference sequence). This CDR3 has 14 amino acids. The CDR3 coding sequence is TGCAGTGCTAGCCCGGGACAGAGGAACACTGAAGCTTTCTTT. It codes for CSASPGQRNTEAFF.

The V gene is TRBV15, the J gene TRBJ2-1; D perhaps matches TRBD2 (6 bases). Trimming removed 1 base at V and 9 bases at J, with 13 bases between. The CDR3 runs 14 residues. Germline V gene lookup returns CDR1 LNHNV and CDR2 YYDKDF (reference sequence). CDR3 DNA: TGTGCCACCAGCAGAGGATCGGGAGTGGGTGAGCAGTTCTTC. It yields the protein CATSRGSGVGEQFF.

This clonotype was observed a few times. This CDR3 reads CASSPTSGGTYNEQYF. The CDR3 region has the DNA TGTGCCAGCAGCCCCACTAGCGGGGGAACCTACAATGAGCAGTACTTC. The chain has TRBV7-3 and TRBJ2-7; 11 nucleotides line up with TRBD2. This CDR3 spans 16 amino acids. The junction had 13 bases not matched to a gene; V was cut back by 5 bases and J by 7 bases. Germline V lookup: CDR1 SGHTA, CDR2 FQGTGA.

The chain joins TRBV7-2 to TRBJ2-7; D is perhaps TRBD1 or TRBD2 (5 bases each). CDR1 and CDR2 from the germline V gene are SGHTA and FQGNSA. Trimming took off 0 bases at V and 0 bases at J, with 9 bases between the two ends. The CDR3 loop spans 15 amino acids. The CDR3 sequence: CASSLAGDLSYEQYF. CDR3 DNA sequence: TGTGCCAGCAGCTTAGCGGGGGACCTCTCCTACGAGCAGTACTTC.

The V and J genes are TRBV3-1 and TRBJ1-5; 9 nucleotides agree with TRBD1. V shed 1 base and J 5 bases; nucleotides not matched to a gene: 9. Germline loops: CDR1 LGHDT, CDR2 YNNKEL (reference sequence). The CDR3 sequence is 17 residues long. In DNA, the CDR3 is TGTGCCAGCAGCCAAGGTGTGTGGGACAGGGTCTATCAGCCCCAGCATTTT. Its protein is CASSQGVWDRVYQPQHF.

This clonotype showed up just a few times. V and J are TRBV6-5 and TRBJ1-1, with 8 nucleotides matching TRBD1. Trimming at V came to 5 bases and at J to 5 bases, leaving 4 bases not matched to a gene. The CDR3 sequence is 13 residues long. Germline loops: CDR1 MNHEY, CDR2 SVGAGI. The CDR3 bases are TGTGCCAGCAGTACGGACAGGGCAACTGAAGCTTTCTTT. Its protein product is CASSTDRATEAFF.

V and J are TRBV9 and TRBJ2-2, with 8 bases aligning to TRBD1. The germline gives CDR1 SGDLS, CDR2 YYNGEE. V was clipped by 4 bases and J by 7 bases; unmatched bases: 9. The CDR3 runs 15 residues. The CDR3 loop is CASSPRRGHGGELFF. The CDR3 region has the DNA TGTGCCAGCAGCCCTCGCAGGGGGCACGGCGGGGAGCTGTTTTTT.

This clonotype was recorded many times. The V and J genes are TRBV6-5 and TRBJ2-4; the D is unclear. Trimming took off 2 bases at V and 0 bases at J, with 11 bases between the two ends. Germline CDR1 MNHEY, CDR2 SVGAGI. The CDR3 runs 16 residues. The CDR3 region has the DNA TGTGCCAGCAGTTACGGAGCACTCGGAGCCAAAAACATTCAGTACTTC. Its translation: CASSYGALGAKNIQYF.

This clonotype was recorded at least ten times. This chain links TRBV6-4 with TRBJ1-2; D is unresolved. V shed 3 bases and J shed 3 bases, with 11 bases lying between them. CDR1 and CDR2 from the germline V gene are MRHNA and SNTAGT. The CDR3 spans 14 residues. CDR3 sequence reads: CASSEMPGYYGYTF. The CDR3 DNA reads TGTGCCAGCAGTGAGATGCCGGGATACTATGGCTACACCTTC.

This chain connects TRBV27 to TRBJ1-5, with D tentatively TRBD1 (6 bases). The CDR3 sequence is 14 residues long. CDR1 and CDR2 from the germline V gene are MNHEY and SMNVEV (reference sequence). The V and J ends lost 5 bases and 5 bases respectively, with 13 bases between them. The CDR3 loop reads CASSLGGEDQPQHF. CDR3 nucleotides: TGTGCCAGCAGTCTAGGGGGGGAAGATCAGCCCCAGCATTTT.

The chain couples TRBV7-6 to TRBJ1-1; D remains unclear. V gave up 7 bases and J gave up 6 bases, with 18 bases separating them. The CDR3 is made up of 14 amino acids. Germline V lookup: CDR1 SGHVS, CDR2 FNYEAQ. The chain's CDR3 is CASTRLDDHPEAFF. Here the CDR3 DNA reads TGTGCCAGCACCCGCTTGGACGACCACCCTGAAGCTTTCTTT.

Only a few counts were recorded for this clonotype. The chain combines TRBV29-1 with TRBJ1-2; 8 positions agree with TRBD1. The CDR3 runs to 13 residues. Germline V CDR1 and CDR2: SQVTM, ANQGSEA. Trimming cost V 8 bases and J 6 bases; bases outside gene matches: 11. CDR3 DNA sequence: TGCAGCACCGGACAGGGTGGGAGCGATGGCTACACCTTC. Amino acids: CSTGQGGSDGYTF.

The chain has TRBV11-2 and TRBJ2-1, with D possibly matching TRBD2 (5 bases). V was pared by 6 bases and J by 0 bases, with 15 bases between. CDR1 is SGHAT and CDR2 is FQNNGV in the germline V gene. CDR3 size: 16 residues. The CDR3 loop reads CASSSPGSSSYNEQFF. For the CDR3, the DNA is TGTGCCAGCAGTTCTCCGGGGTCGAGCTCCTACAATGAGCAGTTCTTC.

In the case of this clonotype: A much more abundant neighbour one base away suggests this may be a read error. The rearrangement uses TRBV12-3 or TRBV12-4 and TRBJ2-7; TRBD2 matches at 8 bases. V gave up 5 bases and J gave up 2 bases; unmatched junction bases: 8. This CDR3 spans 15 amino acids. CDR3: CASSTRRAGAYEQYF. In DNA, the CDR3 is TGTGCCAGCAGTACGAGACGAGCGGGGGCCTACGAGCAGTACTTC.

This clonotype was detected ten times or more. The V gene is TRBV7-2, the J gene TRBJ2-3; TRBD2 is a possible D gene (6 bases). Germline V gene data show CDR1 as SGHTA and CDR2 as FQGNSA. The CDR3 is 14 amino acids. Trimming left V 5 bases short and J 5 bases short, with 14 bases between. The CDR3 spells CASSPLLGGDTQYF. For the CDR3, the DNA is TGTGCCAGCAGCCCGTTATTGGGGGGAGATACGCAGTATTTT.

The chain couples TRBV3-1 to TRBJ2-1; 7 bases match TRBD2. CDR3 length: 19 amino acids. With 2 bases clipped from V and 0 bases from J, the junction kept 13 bases outside the gene matches. The germline V gene has CDR1 LGHDT and CDR2 YNNKEL (reference sequence). The CDR3 nucleotides are TGTGCCAGCAGCCAATCCCAGCGGGGAGCCGTCCTCTCCTACAATGAGCAGTTCTTC. This translates into CASSQSQRGAVLSYNEQFF.

The chain links TRBV7-2 to TRBJ1-2; D gene unclear. Germline CDR1 is SGHTA and CDR2 is FQGNSA. The CDR3 totals 14 residues. Trimming took off 4 bases at V and 8 bases at J, with 17 bases between the two ends. The CDR3 here is CASSSIVLSPGYTF. CDR3 nucleotide sequence: TGTGCCAGCAGCTCAATCGTCCTCAGCCCGGGCTACACCTTC.

This sequence joins TRBV5-4 and TRBJ2-2, with D possibly matching TRBD2 (5 bases). The V gene lost 4 bases and the J gene lost 1 base, with 17 bases spanning the gap. Germline CDR1 is SGHNT and CDR2 is YYREEE (reference sequence). This CDR3 has 17 residues. In DNA, the CDR3 is TGTGCCAGCAGCCGGATAGGTTTAGGACTGAACACCGGGGAGCTGTTTTTT. Translation gives CASSRIGLGLNTGELFF.

This clonotype was counted ten times or more. The rearrangement links TRBV4-3 to TRBJ1-6, with D maybe TRBD1 (6 bases). The length of the CDR3 is 15 residues. V shed 4 bases and J shed 1 base, with 8 bases lying between them. Per the germline V gene, CDR1 is LGHNA and CDR2 is YSLEER. CDR3 residues: CASSLRGSYNSPLHF. CDR3 sequence (DNA): TGCGCCAGCAGCCTCAGGGGTTCCTATAATTCACCCCTCCACTTT.